The 31 T cell receptor beta chains given below trace back to one sample, sequenced in a study of blood T cell repertoires in COVID-19. The protocol was immunoSEQ multiplex PCR, while the TCRdb copy is restricted to in-frame clones and leaves out a portion. The sample has 180,000 or so clones, about 90% seen once; the top ten hold around 1.5%. The specimen was peripheral blood. The source of these receptors is a man younger than 35 with active or convalescent COVID-19.

The chain uses TRBV7-8 and TRBJ2-1; perhaps TRBD1 as D (6 bases). Germline V lookup: CDR1 SGHVS, CDR2 FQNEAQ. Trimming left V 5 bases short and J 4 bases short, with 12 bases between. The CDR3 is 14 residues long. CDR3 loop: CASSGRDTYNEQFF. In DNA, the CDR3 is TGTGCCAGCAGCGGCCGGGACACGTACAATGAGCAGTTCTTC.

Here the CDR3 reads CASSSVGQGPSVGYTF. The CDR3 coding sequence is TGCGCCAGCAGCTCTGTGGGACAGGGACCTTCCGTCGGCTACACCTTC. The genes are TRBV5-1 and TRBJ1-2, with 9 bases lining up with TRBD1. The trim removed 3 bases at V and 8 bases at J, leaving 14 bases unmatched. The CDR3 spans 16 residues. CDR1 is SGHRS, CDR2 YFSETQ, per germline.

The chain carries TRBV12-5 and TRBJ2-1, with D possibly TRBD2 on 6 matching bases. The germline V and J ends were trimmed by 0 bases and 4 bases, with 7 bases remaining between them. The CDR3 has 14 amino acids. The germline gives CDR1 LGHNT, CDR2 FRNRAP. The CDR3 region is CASGLVSGYNEQFF. The CDR3 nucleotides are TGTGCTAGTGGTTTGGTTAGCGGATACAATGAGCAGTTCTTC.

This chain joins TRBV7-9 and TRBJ2-1, with 11 bases matching TRBD2. Unmatched junction bases numbered 9, after V lost 4 bases and J lost 10 bases. This CDR3 region has 15 residues. CDR1 and CDR2 (germline): SEHNR, FQNEAQ (reference sequence). The CDR3 DNA follows: TGTGCCAGCAGCTATACTAGCGGGGGTTTTCACGAGCAGTTCTTC. Its protein product is CASSYTSGGFHEQFF.

This clone was recorded once. The J gene is TRBJ2-1, the V gene TRBV7-3; D remains unclear. Germline CDR1 SGHTA, CDR2 FQGTGA. CDR3 length equals 13 residues. Trimming removed 2 bases at V and 9 bases at J, with 11 bases between. CDR3 DNA sequence: TGTGCCAGCAGCTTAGCGGCGGTGACTGAGCAGTTCTTC. Protein sequence: CASSLAAVTEQFF.

The chain combines TRBV2 with TRBJ1-2; the D gene is possibly TRBD1 (6 bases). The CDR3 runs to 11 residues. V lost 5 bases and J lost 5, with 6 bases in between. The germline gives CDR1 SNHLY, CDR2 FYNNEI. The CDR3 spells CASSQGYGYTF. CDR3 bases: TGTGCCAGCAGTCAGGGGTATGGCTACACCTTC.

The genes are TRBV2 and TRBJ1-2, with a weak D call TRBD1 (5 bases). The CDR3 spans 14 residues. CDR1 and CDR2 from the germline V gene are SNHLY and FYNNEI. Trimming stripped 7 bases from V and 1 base from J, with 13 bases between. The chain's CDR3 is CASKRRGLNYGYTF. The CDR3 DNA follows: TGTGCCAGCAAGCGAAGGGGACTTAACTATGGCTACACCTTC. Full variable domain (outside the CDR3, taken from reference TRBV2 and TRBJ1-2): EPEVTQTPSHQVTQMGQEVILRCVPISNHLYFYWYRQILGQKVEFLVSFYNNEISEKSEIFDDQFSVERPDGSNFTLKIRSTKLEDSAMYFCASKRRGLNYGYTFGSGTRLTVV.

This chain uses TRBV4-1 with TRBJ2-7, with D possibly being TRBD2 (6 bases). Trimming took off 4 bases at V and 9 bases at J, with 22 bases between the two ends. The CDR3 runs to 15 residues. Germline CDR1 and CDR2: MGHRA and YSYEKL. The CDR3 sequence is CASSRIGPTEEGQYF. The CDR3, as DNA: TGCGCCAGCAGCCGTATCGGCCCCACGGAGGAGGGGCAGTACTTC.

This chain connects TRBV19 to TRBJ1-5; a possible D gene is TRBD1 (5 bases). Germline V gives CDR1 LNHDA, CDR2 SQIVND (reference sequence). CDR3 length: 14 residues. Trimming cost V 6 bases and J 1 base, with 10 bases left between them. The CDR3 sequence is CASRRGLSNQPQHF. The CDR3 bases are TGTGCCAGTAGGCGGGGGTTGAGCAATCAGCCCCAGCATTTT.

The J gene is TRBJ2-7, the V gene TRBV4-1; 12 nucleotides line up with TRBD2. Germline V lookup: CDR1 MGHRA, CDR2 YSYEKL. There are 16 residues in the CDR3. With V trimmed by 1 base and J by 3 bases, 4 bases remained unmatched. CDR3 loop: CASSQGLAGEGYEQYF. DNA for the CDR3: TGCGCCAGCAGCCAAGGACTAGCGGGAGAAGGCTACGAGCAGTACTTC.

The sample holds one count of this clone. The chain uses TRBV18 and TRBJ1-1; tentative D call: TRBD1 (5 bases). Germline V gene sequence: CDR1 KGHSH, CDR2 LQKENI. V was clipped by 3 bases and J by 2 bases, with 13 bases between them. The CDR3 length is 15 residues. The CDR3 DNA is TGTGCCAGCTCACCCCAGCAGGGAAGTAACACTGAAGCTTTCTTT. As protein: CASSPQQGSNTEAFF.

CDR3 sequence reads: CASSKVGATTNEKLFF. In DNA form, the CDR3 reads TGTGCCAGTAGTAAAGTGGGGGCTACAACTAATGAAAAACTGTTTTTT. V and J are TRBV19 and TRBJ1-4, with TRBD1 as a possible D gene (6 bases). The CDR3 has 16 residues. CDR1 is LNHDA and CDR2 is SQIVND in the germline V gene (reference sequence). V was shortened by 4 bases and J by 0 bases, with 12 bases between the two germline ends.

This chain joins TRBV19 and TRBJ1-1; D unresolved. The germline V gene has CDR1 LNHDA and CDR2 SQIVND (reference sequence). The CDR3 runs to 13 residues. V lost 3 bases and J 0 bases, leaving 5 bases between the germline ends. The CDR3 nucleotides read TGTGCCAGTAGTATTTTATTGAACACTGAAGCTTTCTTT. This gives the protein CASSILLNTEAFF.

This sequence joins TRBV10-3 and TRBJ1-1; TRBD1 might be the D (5 bases). Trimming removed 4 bases from V and 10 bases from J, with 13 bases in between. This CDR3 is 12 amino acids long. Germline V gene lookup returns CDR1 ENHRY and CDR2 SYGVKD. The CDR3 sequence is CAISAGGRGAFF. DNA of the CDR3: TGTGCCATCAGTGCCGGGGGACGGGGAGCTTTCTTT.

CDR3 protein: CASSTDAGSNEKLFF. For the CDR3, the DNA is TGTGCCAGCTCCACAGACGCAGGTTCTAATGAAAAACTGTTTTTT. V is TRBV18 and J is TRBJ1-4, with D uncertain. Trimming cost V 6 bases and J 3 bases, with 14 bases left between them. The CDR3 contains 15 residues. The V gene's germline CDR1 is KGHSH and CDR2 LQKENI.

The chain couples TRBV5-1 to TRBJ2-5; D might be TRBD2 (5 bases). V was trimmed by 4 bases and J by 7 bases, leaving 11 bases between them. Looked up from germline, CDR1 is SGHRS and CDR2 is YFSETQ. The CDR3 covers 12 residues. The CDR3 DNA sequence: TGCGCCAGCAGCCCCCCCGGGGTGACCCAGTACTTC. Its protein is CASSPPGVTQYF.

J is TRBJ1-1 and V is TRBV19; possibly TRBD1 for D (6 bases). Germline-derived CDR1 and CDR2 are LNHDA and SQIVND (reference sequence). The CDR3 extends over 14 amino acids. V lost 3 bases, J lost 1 base, and 9 bases lay in between. The CDR3 DNA follows: TGTGCCAGTAGTATCCCAGGGGCGAACACTGAAGCTTTCTTT. It is translated as CASSIPGANTEAFF.

The gene calls are TRBV23-1 and TRBJ2-1, with 10 bases lining up with TRBD2. TRBV23-1 is given ORF status, its function remaining uncertain. This CDR3 has 17 amino acids. V trimming: 0 bases; J trimming: 9 bases; junction bases outside the gene matches: 11. The CDR3 is CASSQSSGTSECGEQFF. CDR3 nucleotide sequence: TGCGCCAGCAGTCAATCGTCCGGGACTAGCGAGTGTGGTGAGCAGTTCTTC.

This clone was recorded once. The gene calls are TRBV11-2 and TRBJ2-5; D remains ambiguous. The CDR3 sequence is 15 residues long. Trimming removed 6 bases at V and 1 base at J, with 15 bases between. Looked up from germline, CDR1 is SGHAT and CDR2 is FQNNGV. CDR3: CASSLIGLTQETQYF. Here the CDR3 DNA reads TGTGCCAGCAGTTTAATCGGGTTAACCCAAGAGACCCAGTACTTC.

The rearrangement links TRBV19 to TRBJ1-1, with a tentative D call TRBD1 (5 bases). The V and J ends lost 6 bases and 3 bases respectively, with 14 bases between them. This CDR3 spans 14 amino acids. Germline CDR1 LNHDA, CDR2 SQIVND (reference sequence). As DNA, the CDR3 is TGTGCCAGTAGATTGGGGCGAAGATACACTGAAGCTTTCTTT. Amino acids: CASRLGRRYTEAFF.

The chain couples TRBV19 to TRBJ1-5; the D gene is possibly TRBD1 (6 bases). Trimming stripped 3 bases from V and 3 bases from J, with 12 bases between. CDR1 and CDR2 from the germline V gene are LNHDA and SQIVND (reference sequence). This CDR3 is built from 15 residues. The CDR3 nucleotides are TGTGCCAGTAGTATCGGGGACATGATCAATCAGCCCCAGCATTTT. This sequence encodes CASSIGDMINQPQHF.

J is TRBJ2-1 and V is TRBV5-1, with 10 bases fitting TRBD1. Trimming at V came to 4 bases and at J to 8 bases, leaving 9 bases not matched to a gene. The CDR3 spans 15 residues. CDR1 and CDR2 (germline): SGHRS, YFSETQ. The CDR3 is CASSTGTGAGDEQFF. CDR3 DNA: TGCGCCAGCAGCACCGGGACAGGGGCCGGCGATGAGCAGTTCTTC.

The chain couples TRBV9 to TRBJ2-1; D possibly corresponds to TRBD2 (7 bases). The CDR3 consists of 16 residues. Germline CDR1 is SGDLS and CDR2 is YYNGEE. V lost 4 bases and J 10 bases, leaving 24 bases between the germline ends. CDR3 amino acids: CASSPQGRELTGEQFF. The CDR3 coding sequence is TGTGCCAGCAGCCCCCAGGGGCGGGAGCTGACTGGAGAGCAGTTCTTC.

The rearrangement links TRBV19 to TRBJ2-5; TRBD1 aligns across 8 bases. CDR1 is LNHDA and CDR2 is SQIVND in the germline V gene (reference sequence). The V segment lost 4 bases and the J segment 7 bases; nucleotides outside the gene matches: 8. The CDR3 sequence is 14 residues long. The CDR3 reads CASSNLDRASTQYF. The CDR3 DNA follows: TGTGCCAGTAGTAACCTGGACAGGGCTTCGACCCAGTACTTC.

This sequence joins TRBV3-1 (or the pseudogene TRBV3-2) and TRBJ2-1, with TRBD2 matching over 12 bases. CDR1 is LGHDT and CDR2 is YNNKEL in the germline V gene (reference sequence). This CDR3 comprises 16 residues. J gave up 6 bases and V 4 bases, and 7 bases lay outside the gene matches. As DNA, the CDR3 is TGTGCCAGCAGCCTCCGACTAGCGGGAGCATCCAATGAGCAGTTCTTC. Encoded protein: CASSLRLAGASNEQFF.

Comment on this clone: This CDR3 is missing its conserved last phenylalanine or tryptophan, likely due to a read error. The limits of the CDR3 on the DNA are not certain, so only TCRdb's listed CDR3 is given. The gene calls are TRBV13 and TRBJ2-7; whether TRBD2, the table's D call, matches the DNA was not checked. Germline V gene sequence: CDR1 PRHDT, CDR2 FYEKMQ (reference sequence). A total of 11 residues make up the CDR3, ends included. This CDR3 reads CASSPRRVPSI.

The chain is built from TRBV21-1 and TRBJ2-4; the table gives TRBD2 as D, unverified against the DNA. TRBV21-1 is recorded as a pseudogene. The CDR3 totals 14 residues. The CDR3 reads CANPARGAKNIQYF. The CDR3 DNA is TGTGCCAACCCTGCCCGGGGAGCCAAAAACATTCAGTACTTC.

The chain links TRBV4-1 to TRBJ2-3; 9 bases match TRBD2. The junction had 6 bases not matched to a gene; V was cut back by 0 bases and J by 8 bases. CDR3 length equals 15 residues. CDR1 and CDR2 from the germline V gene are MGHRA and YSYEKL. CDR3 sequence (DNA): TGCGCCAGCAGCCAAGATCGAGCGGGGGGCGGTACGCAGTATTTT. This codes for CASSQDRAGGGTQYF.

The V call is TRBV30, the J call TRBJ1-3; D may be TRBD1 (6 bases). Trimming stripped 1 base from V and 7 bases from J, with 17 bases between. The CDR3 runs 15 residues. Germline V lookup: CDR1 GTSNPN, CDR2 SVGIG (reference sequence). CDR3 residues: CAWSEGVYDGNTIYF. CDR3 nucleotides: TGTGCCTGGAGTGAGGGGGTTTACGATGGGAACACCATATATTTT.

The rearrangement joins TRBV3-1 (or the pseudogene TRBV3-2) to TRBJ2-7; D is perhaps TRBD2 (6 bases). V was shortened by 8 bases and J by 4 bases, with 15 bases between the two germline ends. This CDR3 has 13 amino acids. The germline gives CDR1 LGHDT, CDR2 YNNKEL (reference sequence). The CDR3 here is CASSGDGGYEQYF. The CDR3 DNA sequence: TGTGCCAGCTCGGGGGATGGGGGGTACGAGCAGTACTTC.

The genes are TRBV12-3 or TRBV12-4 and TRBJ1-5; D is unclear. The length of the CDR3 is 12 residues. Trimming cost V 7 bases and J 6 bases, with 10 bases left between them. CDR3 sequence reads: CASTSLGQPQHF. The CDR3 bases are TGTGCCAGCACCTCCCTAGGTCAGCCCCAGCATTTT.